The next 29 T cell receptor beta chains were all read from a single sample in a study of T cells in localized non-small cell lung cancer. Assay used: immunoSEQ multiplex PCR; TCRdb lists only in-frame clones, some missing. In the table there are under 35,000 clones, around 93% of which are singletons. Specimen: peripheral blood mononuclear cells, collected before any cancer treatment. These receptors were obtained from a female donor of 60 years or more with stage II lung adenocarcinoma.

V gene TRBV5-4 combines with J gene TRBJ2-3, with TRBD2 identical over 14 bases. J lost 5 bases, V lost 4 bases, and 6 bases had no gene match. CDR3 length equals 16 residues. Germline lookup yields CDR1 SGHNT and CDR2 YYREEE (reference sequence). For the CDR3, the DNA is TGTGCCAGCAGCCTCGGACTAGCGGGGGGAAGAGATACGCAGTATTTT. The encoded protein is CASSLGLAGGRDTQYF.

The gene calls are TRBV7-2 and TRBJ1-5; 7 bases map to TRBD1. Germline CDR1 and CDR2: SGHTA and FQGNSA. V was clipped by 4 bases and J by 5 bases; unmatched bases: 8. The CDR3 is 15 amino acids. The CDR3 region is CASSSYTGTDQPQHF. The CDR3 DNA reads TGTGCCAGCAGCTCCTACACCGGGACAGATCAGCCCCAGCATTTT.

The genes are TRBV5-1 and TRBJ2-1, with 7 bases fitting TRBD1. CDR3 size: 15 residues. V shed 0 bases and J 1 base; nucleotides not matched to a gene: 1. Germline V gives CDR1 SGHRS, CDR2 YFSETQ. The CDR3 protein is CASSLEQGSYNEQFF. The DNA of the CDR3 is TGCGCCAGCAGCTTGGAACAGGGGTCCTACAATGAGCAGTTCTTC.

This chain uses TRBV18 with TRBJ2-7; 7 bases agree with TRBD1. CDR3 length: 13 amino acids. Trimming removed 5 bases from V and 3 bases from J; junction bases left unmatched: 4. CDR1 KGHSH and CDR2 LQKENI come from the germline V gene. The CDR3 coding sequence is TGTGCCAGCTCAACGGGGACAGACTACGAGCAGTACTTC. This sequence encodes CASSTGTDYEQYF.

V and J are TRBV7-3 and TRBJ2-7, with D uncertain. The germline gives CDR1 SGHTA, CDR2 FQGTGA. V gave up 4 bases and J gave up 0 bases, with 13 bases separating them. The CDR3 is made up of 15 amino acids. CDR3 coding DNA: TGTGCCAGCAGCTATAACATGGGGTTCTCCTACGAGCAGTACTTC. Protein sequence: CASSYNMGFSYEQYF.

The V call is TRBV4-2, the J call TRBJ2-7, with D perhaps given as TRBD1 or TRBD2 (5 bases each). The CDR3 runs to 14 residues. In germline, CDR1 is LGHNA, CDR2 YNFKEQ. The V end was cut by 4 bases, the J end by 6 bases, with 16 bases between. The chain's CDR3 is CASSPTTPGGEQYF. CDR3 nucleotide sequence: TGTGCCAGCAGCCCCACGACCCCTGGGGGCGAGCAGTACTTC.

The V call is TRBV19, the J call TRBJ1-1; no definite D call. Trimming removed 3 bases from V and 5 bases from J, with 13 bases in between. The germline gives CDR1 LNHDA, CDR2 SQIVND (reference sequence). The CDR3 covers 14 residues. The CDR3 is CASSMEVVATEAFF. In DNA, the CDR3 is TGTGCCAGTAGTATGGAAGTGGTCGCTACTGAAGCTTTCTTT.

The CDR3 bases are TGTGCCACCACAGCAGGTGCCGGGTCTAATGAAAAACTGTTTTTT. It yields the protein CATTAGAGSNEKLFF. The chain uses TRBV15 and TRBJ1-4; no clear D gene. The CDR3 consists of 15 residues. CDR1 is LNHNV, CDR2 YYDKDF, per germline (reference sequence). V was pared by 7 bases and J by 3 bases, with 15 bases between.

This chain uses TRBV7-9 with TRBJ2-7, with D tentatively TRBD1 (7 bases). This CDR3 comprises 16 residues. Looked up from germline, CDR1 is SEHNR and CDR2 is FQNEAQ (reference sequence). V lost 0 bases and J 5 bases, leaving 17 bases between the germline ends. Here the CDR3 reads CASSLALESRGDEQYF. The CDR3 DNA follows: TGTGCCAGCAGCTTAGCGCTAGAGAGCAGGGGGGACGAGCAGTACTTC.

The rearrangement uses TRBV2 and TRBJ2-1, with D maybe TRBD2 (6 bases). The CDR3 spans 16 residues. The ends were cut back, 3 bases at V and 6 bases at J, with 18 bases in the middle. Germline values: CDR1 SNHLY, CDR2 FYNNEI. The CDR3 protein is CASSEAGTRSFNEQFF. CDR3 nucleotides: TGTGCCAGCAGTGAGGCGGGGACCAGAAGCTTCAATGAGCAGTTCTTC.

CDR3 region: CASTQGGDYGYTF. CDR3 DNA: TGTGCCAGCACCCAGGGGGGGGACTATGGCTACACCTTC. The V and J genes are TRBV27 and TRBJ1-2; TRBD1 matches at 7 bases. The CDR3 has 13 residues. In germline, CDR1 is MNHEY, CDR2 SMNVEV (reference sequence). V gave up 7 bases and J gave up 3 bases; unmatched junction bases: 5.

This clone was seen only a few times. The rearrangement uses TRBV11-2 and TRBJ1-2; the D is unclear. The V gene lost 1 base and the J gene lost 8 bases, with 11 bases spanning the gap. The germline V gene encodes CDR1 SGHAT and CDR2 FQNNGV. The CDR3 is made up of 13 amino acids. CDR3 amino acids: CASSLGYLEGYTF. DNA of the CDR3: TGTGCCAGCAGCTTAGGATATTTGGAGGGCTACACCTTC.

The chain recombines TRBV7-8 with TRBJ2-1, with D perhaps TRBD2 (5 bases). The ends were cut back, 1 base at V and 4 bases at J, with 11 bases in the middle. Germline CDR1 and CDR2: SGHVS and FQNEAQ. CDR3 length: 15 residues. CDR3: CASSLDERRYNEQFF. The CDR3 DNA is TGTGCCAGCAGCTTAGACGAGAGGAGGTACAATGAGCAGTTCTTC.

V is TRBV5-1 and J is TRBJ1-3, with a possible D match to TRBD1 (5 bases). Germline lookup yields CDR1 SGHRS and CDR2 YFSETQ. Trimming shortened V by 0 bases and J by 2 bases, and 12 bases separated the two germline ends. The CDR3 is 16 amino acids. The CDR3 DNA reads TGCGCCAGCAGCTTGGCCGGGCAGGGAGCTGGAAACACCATATATTTT. Translation: CASSLAGQGAGNTIYF. Together with reference TRBV5-1 and TRBJ1-3, the CDR3 gives the full variable domain: KAGVTQTPRYLIKTRGQQVTLSCSPISGHRSVSWYQQTPGQGLQFLFEYFSETQRNKGNFPGRFSGRQFSNSRSEMNVSTLELGDSALYLCASSLAGQGAGNTIYFGEGSWLTVV.

The chain carries TRBV15 and TRBJ2-3; 9 nucleotides align to TRBD1. The CDR3 spans 14 residues. The V segment lost 9 bases and the J segment 2 bases; nucleotides outside the gene matches: 6. Germline lookup yields CDR1 LNHNV and CDR2 YYDKDF (reference sequence). The chain's CDR3 is CATTRDRDTDTQYF. DNA of the CDR3: TGTGCCACTACGCGGGACAGGGACACAGATACGCAGTATTTT.

V is TRBV9 and J is TRBJ2-2; TRBD2 matches at 13 bases. V dropped 0 bases and J dropped 1; count of bases not matched to a gene: 0. The CDR3 contains 17 residues. Germline loops: CDR1 SGDLS, CDR2 YYNGEE. The CDR3 nucleotides are TGTGCCAGCAGCGTAGGACTAGCGGGAGGGAACACCGGGGAGCTGTTTTTT. It specifies CASSVGLAGGNTGELFF.

This clone appeared a single time. V gene TRBV28 combines with J gene TRBJ1-2; D is uncertain. Germline V gene data show CDR1 as MDHEN and CDR2 as SYDVKM. V lost 2 bases and J 4 bases, leaving 11 bases between the germline ends. The CDR3 is made up of 14 amino acids. CDR3 nucleotide sequence: TGTGCCAGCAGTTTACAGGCACAAATCTATGGCTACACCTTC. This gives the protein CASSLQAQIYGYTF.

This clone was seen only once. Here the CDR3 reads CASSQEGDYSNQPQHF. CDR3 nucleotides: TGCGCCAGCAGCCAAGAAGGAGATTATAGCAATCAGCCCCAGCATTTT. The chain joins TRBV4-1 to TRBJ1-5, with D unresolved. V gave up 0 bases and J gave up 0 bases, with 9 bases separating them. Looked up from germline, CDR1 is MGHRA and CDR2 is YSYEKL. This CDR3 comprises 16 residues.

V usage is TRBV6-1 and J usage is TRBJ1-6; 9 positions agree with TRBD1. Germline assignment: CDR1 MNHNS and CDR2 SASEGT. This CDR3 is built from 20 residues. V lost 2 bases and J lost 0; bases outside the gene matches: 11. CDR3 bases: TGTGCCAGCAGTGAATGGCCGGGACAGGGATGGAGCTCCTATAATTCACCCCTCCACTTT. This encodes CASSEWPGQGWSSYNSPLHF.

The V call is TRBV4-3, the J call TRBJ2-3, with 8 positions matching TRBD2. The CDR3 consists of 18 residues. Germline-derived CDR1 and CDR2 are LGHNA and YSLEER. V shed 1 base and J 6 bases; nucleotides not matched to a gene: 15. The CDR3 region is CASSQGPTDSGRRDTQYF. As DNA, the CDR3 is TGCGCCAGCAGCCAAGGCCCCACCGACAGCGGGAGAAGGGATACGCAGTATTTT.

This clone was counted once. The V call is TRBV7-3, the J call TRBJ2-3; D may be TRBD2 (5 bases). V was clipped by 5 bases and J by 0 bases, with 27 bases between them. The CDR3 is 20 residues long. CDR1 is SGHTA, CDR2 FQGTGA, per germline. CDR3 DNA: TGTGCCAGCAGCCCCCGGGCTAGCCGGAACCAAATACCTAGCACAGATACGCAGTATTTT. Protein: CASSPRASRNQIPSTDTQYF.

The DNA of the CDR3 is TGTGCCAGCAGTCGGGGGGGTCCCTACGAGCAGTACTTC. This translates into CASSRGGPYEQYF. The chain has TRBV25-1 and TRBJ2-7, with TRBD2 matching over 8 bases. V lost 5 bases and J lost 2; bases outside the gene matches: 2. In germline, CDR1 is MGHDK, CDR2 SYGVNS. This CDR3 contains 13 residues.

The rearrangement uses TRBV19 and TRBJ1-5, with a tentative D call TRBD1 (5 bases). CDR1 is LNHDA and CDR2 is SQIVND in the germline V gene (reference sequence). This CDR3 is built from 16 residues. V was pared by 9 bases and J by 3 bases, with 21 bases between. CDR3 residues: CASYPSQGSSNQPQHF. CDR3 bases: TGTGCCAGCTACCCCTCTCAGGGCTCGTCCAATCAGCCCCAGCATTTT.

Points on this clone: Other nucleotide sequences in the sample specify the same CDR3. This chain connects TRBV6-6 to TRBJ1-1; a possible D gene is TRBD1 (5 bases). V lost 0 bases and J 5 bases, leaving 10 bases between the germline ends. CDR3 length equals 14 residues. Germline loops: CDR1 MNHNY, CDR2 SVGAGI (reference sequence). The CDR3 protein is CASSYSQGGTEAFF. In DNA, the CDR3 is TGTGCCAGCAGTTACTCTCAGGGAGGAACTGAAGCTTTCTTT.

The chain joins TRBV5-1 to TRBJ1-4, with D unresolved. This CDR3 is 13 amino acids long. V was trimmed by 0 bases and J by 8 bases, leaving 8 bases between them. Germline V lookup: CDR1 SGHRS, CDR2 YFSETQ. CDR3: CASSLGGGEKLFF. CDR3 in DNA: TGCGCCAGCAGCTTGGGAGGAGGCGAAAAACTGTTTTTT. The whole variable domain, filled in from reference TRBV5-1 and TRBJ1-4, reads KAGVTQTPRYLIKTRGQQVTLSCSPISGHRSVSWYQQTPGQGLQFLFEYFSETQRNKGNFPGRFSGRQFSNSRSEMNVSTLELGDSALYLCASSLGGGEKLFFGSGTQLSVL.

This clone turned up a few times. V is TRBV30 and J is TRBJ1-2; no clear D gene. Trimming stripped 3 bases from V and 1 base from J, with 18 bases between. CDR3 length equals 16 residues. CDR1 is GTSNPN and CDR2 is SVGIG in the germline V gene (reference sequence). Here the CDR3 DNA reads TGTGCCTGGAGCCCCCTCCGTCTGCTCTTTAACTATGGCTACACCTTC. This codes for CAWSPLRLLFNYGYTF.

The chain uses TRBV9 and TRBJ2-3; 9 positions agree with TRBD1. CDR1 is SGDLS, CDR2 YYNGEE, per germline. The CDR3 loop spans 16 amino acids. The V gene end was trimmed by 4 bases and the J gene end by 4 bases; junction bases not matched to a gene: 10. The CDR3 DNA is TGTGCCAGCAGCCCCATGGACAGGGGAGGGTCAGATACGCAGTATTTT. It translates to CASSPMDRGGSDTQYF.

The chain couples TRBV5-1 to TRBJ1-1, with 7 positions matching TRBD1. V lost 6 bases and J lost 1; bases outside the gene matches: 6. Germline V gives CDR1 SGHRS, CDR2 YFSETQ. The CDR3 extends over 14 amino acids. This chain's CDR3 is CASTTGQPNTEAFF. CDR3 nucleotides: TGCGCCAGCACCACGGGACAGCCGAACACTGAAGCTTTCTTT.

The chain recombines TRBV5-1 with TRBJ2-6; D unresolved. The germline gives CDR1 SGHRS, CDR2 YFSETQ. With 5 bases removed from V and 2 bases from J, the gap between germline ends came to 20 bases. The CDR3 spans 18 residues. Written as DNA, the CDR3 is TGCGCCAGCAGACCGGGCCTCCTGGCTGGGGCTGGGGCCAACGTCCTGACTTTC. It translates to CASRPGLLAGAGANVLTF.